The next 23 T cell receptor beta chains were all read from a single sample in a study of regulatory T cells in long-lasting Graves disease. With iRepertoire HTBI primers and Arm-PCR of CDR3 regions, TCR beta libraries were built. TCRdb independently ran MiXCR on the multiplex PCR reads; one entry per CDR3 protein. The table lists roughly 430,000 distinct CDR3 sequences, 20% to 25% of them singletons. Time point denoted: persistent/refractory GD, antithyroid drugs over 5 years with positive TRAb. Researchers made the TCR library from RNA that was extracted from PBMCs. The starting material was peripheral blood mononuclear cells (PBMCs), obtained when the disease was refractory, from a patient treated with antithyroid drugs. These receptors came from a female donor with Graves disease.

This chain uses TRBV27 with TRBJ2-1; 9 bases map to TRBD1. The CDR3 sequence is 14 residues long. Germline assignment: CDR1 MNHEY and CDR2 SMNVEV (reference sequence). J was trimmed by 7 bases and V by 6 bases; bases with no gene match: 7. The CDR3, as DNA: TGTGCCAGCAGCTCGGACAGGGGAGCAAATGAGCAGTTCTTC. Protein sequence: CASSSDRGANEQFF.

V usage is TRBV18 and J usage is TRBJ1-1; 7 nucleotides agree with TRBD1. The ends lost 5 bases at V and 5 bases at J; junction bases unmatched: 2. Germline assignment: CDR1 KGHSH and CDR2 LQKENI. This CDR3 is 12 amino acids long. The CDR3 bases are TGTGCCAGCTCAGAACAGGGGACTGAAGCTTTCTTT. Protein: CASSEQGTEAFF. Combining the CDR3 with reference TRBV18 and TRBJ1-1 gives the whole variable domain NAGVMQNPRHLVRRRGQEARLRCSPMKGHSHVYWYRQLPEEGLKFMVYLQKENIIDESGMPKERFSAEFPKEGPSILRIQQVVRGDSAAYFCASSEQGTEAFFGQGTRLTVV.

The rearrangement uses TRBV7-2 and TRBJ2-7; D unresolved. With 5 bases removed from V and 10 bases from J, the gap between germline ends came to 18 bases. Germline CDR1 SGHTA, CDR2 FQGNSA. This CDR3 has 13 amino acids. Written as DNA, the CDR3 is TGTGCCAGCAGCCTAAAAGAAAACCCAGTCCAGTACGTC. This codes for CASSLKENPVQYV.

This clonotype was counted ten times or more. This rearrangement joins TRBV28 to TRBJ2-7, with TRBD1 matching over 7 bases. The V and J ends lost 9 bases and 2 bases, in that order; junction bases with no gene match: 10. The CDR3 extends over 14 amino acids. The germline gives CDR1 MDHEN, CDR2 SYDVKM. CDR3 residues: CASSVRGRAYEQYF. The CDR3, as DNA: TGTGCCAGTTCGGTCAGGGGGAGAGCCTACGAGCAGTACTTC.

Turning to this clonotype: A read error may explain this, as a much larger clone is one base away. This sequence joins TRBV30 and TRBJ1-5; D is undetermined. V lost 7 bases and J 0 bases, leaving 10 bases between the germline ends. The CDR3 covers 13 residues. CDR1 and CDR2 from the germline V gene are GTSNPN and SVGIG (reference sequence). The CDR3 loop is CASSTVSNQPQHF. The CDR3 nucleotides are TGTGCCTCTTCGACCGTTAGCAATCAGCCCCAGCATTTT. The full variable domain, completed using reference TRBV30 and TRBJ1-5, is SQTIHQWPATLVQPVGSPLSLECTVEGTSNPNLYWYRQAAGRGLQLLFYSVGIGQISSEVPQNLSASRPQDRQFILSSKKLLLSDSGFYLCASSTVSNQPQHFGDGTRLSIL.

This clonotype showed up many times. The J gene is TRBJ2-7, the V gene TRBV2; 7 bases line up with TRBD2. CDR3 length: 12 amino acids. Germline loops: CDR1 SNHLY, CDR2 FYNNEI. Losses at the gene ends were 4 bases for V and 7 bases for J; bases not matched to a gene: 4. For the CDR3, the DNA is TGTGCCAGCAGTGCGAAAGCGGGAGAGCAGTACTTC. This gives the protein CASSAKAGEQYF.

The J gene is TRBJ2-7, the V gene TRBV5-1; no reliable D call. There are 14 residues in the CDR3. Trimming removed 0 bases from V and 4 bases from J, with 11 bases in between. The germline CDR1 and CDR2 sequences are SGHRS and YFSETQ. Here the CDR3 reads CASSLGPGGYEQYF. DNA for the CDR3: TGCGCCAGCAGCTTGGGGCCCGGCGGTTACGAGCAGTACTTC.

The chain uses TRBV30 and TRBJ2-7; TRBD2 aligns across 7 bases. This CDR3 has 14 amino acids. Germline trimming cut 2 bases from V and 7 bases from J; bases unmatched to any gene: 11. Germline V CDR1 and CDR2: GTSNPN, SVGIG (reference sequence). The CDR3 loop is CAWSPSMTGREQYF. CDR3 in DNA: TGTGCCTGGAGTCCTTCCATGACCGGGAGGGAGCAGTACTTC.

The V and J genes are TRBV12-3 or TRBV12-4 and TRBJ1-4; 8 bases match TRBD1. The CDR3 is made up of 13 amino acids. V shed 5 bases and J 11 bases; nucleotides not matched to a gene: 7. The CDR3 is CASSTGQADKLFF. The CDR3 DNA reads TGTGCCAGCAGTACGGGACAGGCCGATAAACTGTTTTTT.

In its sample, this clonotype was seen many times. The junction does not match germline at one end; this may be a read error. V gene TRBV28 combines with J gene TRBJ1-4; 7 bases are shared with TRBD1. Germline V lookup: CDR1 MDHEN, CDR2 SYDVKM. The CDR3 has 14 residues. In DNA, the CDR3 is TGTGCCAGCAGCTCAGGGGGTTGGCGTGAAAAACTGCTTTTT. Its translation: CASSSGGWREKLLF.

This clonotype has more than one count but fewer than ten. The rearrangement links TRBV19 to TRBJ1-6; D may be TRBD1 (5 bases). This CDR3 comprises 14 residues. V shed 7 bases and J shed 15 bases, with 22 bases lying between them. The germline V gene has CDR1 LNHDA and CDR2 SQIVND (reference sequence). CDR3 in amino acids: CASTRQTDSKSLHF. The CDR3 coding sequence is TGTGCCAGTACCCGACAGACCGACTCGAAAAGCCTCCACTTT.

The J gene is TRBJ1-1, the V gene TRBV6-1, with 7 bases aligning to TRBD1. CDR1 is MNHNS, CDR2 SASEGT, per germline. V was pared by 6 bases and J by 1 base, with 2 bases of the junction left unmatched. The CDR3 contains 13 residues. DNA for the CDR3: TGTGCCAGCAGAAGGGACAGGAACACTGAAGCTTTCTTT. Its protein is CASRRDRNTEAFF.

Many counts were recorded for this clonotype. V and J are TRBV28 and TRBJ1-1, with TRBD1 as a possible D gene (5 bases). The CDR3 extends over 19 amino acids. CDR1 is MDHEN, CDR2 SYDVKM, per germline. V was shortened by 6 bases and J by 5 bases, with 31 bases between the two germline ends. CDR3 nucleotide sequence: TGTGCCAGCAGCCCATTGGACCTCCGGCAACAGGAGAGGAAAACTGAAGCTTTCTTT. Translated, it gives CASSPLDLRQQERKTEAFF. Full variable domain (remainder filled in from reference TRBV28 and TRBJ1-1): DVKVTQSSRYLVKRTGEKVFLECVQDMDHENMFWYRQDPGLGLRLIYFSYDVKMKEKGDIPEGYSVSREKKERFSLILESASTNQTSMYLCASSPLDLRQQERKTEAFFGQGTRLTVV.

There are many counts of this clonotype. V usage is TRBV6-2 or TRBV6-3 and J usage is TRBJ1-2, with D uncertain. Germline V gene sequence: CDR1 MNHEY, CDR2 SVGEGT. V was cut by 1 base and J by 4 bases, with 7 bases left in between. The CDR3 has 13 residues. CDR3 in DNA: TGTGCCAGCAGTTACTTTCCTAGCTATGGCTACACCTTC. Its translation is CASSYFPSYGYTF.

This clonotype has just a few counts. J is TRBJ1-1 and V is TRBV19; D is uncertain. From germline, CDR1 is LNHDA and CDR2 SQIVND (reference sequence). The CDR3 is 14 amino acids. Trimming removed 4 bases at V and 1 base at J, with 10 bases between. CDR3 DNA sequence: TGTGCCAGTAGTACAGAACAGCAGAACACTGAAGCTTTCTTT. Protein: CASSTEQQNTEAFF.

This clonotype was detected ten times or more. The V call is TRBV28, the J call TRBJ2-5; perhaps TRBD1 as D (6 bases). Germline CDR1 MDHEN, CDR2 SYDVKM. The length of the CDR3 is 17 residues. The V gene lost 2 bases and the J gene lost 2 bases, with 18 bases spanning the gap. In nucleotides, the CDR3 is TGTGCCAGCAGTTTAAATGGGGGCCTTGGACAGCAAGAGACCCAGTACTTC. Translated: CASSLNGGLGQQETQYF.

V is TRBV3-1 and J is TRBJ1-6; D is perhaps TRBD1 (6 bases). Trimming removed 2 bases from V and 9 bases from J, with 11 bases in between. CDR1 and CDR2 from the germline V gene are LGHDT and YNNKEL (reference sequence). The length of the CDR3 is 14 residues. The CDR3 spells CASSQSDSSSPLHF. In nucleotides, the CDR3 is TGTGCCAGCAGCCAATCGGACAGTAGTTCACCCCTCCACTTT.

This clonotype was recorded a few times. The chain recombines TRBV5-6 with TRBJ2-7, with 7 nucleotides matching TRBD2. The ends lost 2 bases at V and 6 bases at J; junction bases unmatched: 5. CDR3 length: 13 amino acids. In germline, CDR1 is SGHDT, CDR2 YYEEEE. CDR3 in amino acids: CASSFGGIGEQYF. Here the CDR3 DNA reads TGTGCCAGCAGCTTCGGGGGGATCGGCGAGCAGTACTTC.

To note about this clonotype: Just one base apart from a much larger clone, this may be a read error. V usage is TRBV6-2 or TRBV6-3 and J usage is TRBJ1-4; D is unresolved. Looked up from germline, CDR1 is MNHEY and CDR2 is SVGEGT. V dropped 2 bases and J dropped 4 bases, with 8 bases sitting between them. There are 14 residues in the CDR3. The chain's CDR3 is CASSYGRINEKLFF. CDR3 coding DNA: TGTGCCAGCAGTTACGGACGGATTAATGAAAAACTGTTTTTT.

The chain employs TRBV29-1 and TRBJ2-1, with 9 bases lining up with TRBD2. The junction had 8 bases not matched to a gene; V was cut back by 6 bases and J by 8 bases. The CDR3 length is 13 residues. Looked up from germline, CDR1 is SQVTM and CDR2 is ANQGSEA. The DNA for the CDR3 is TGCAGCGTCGTCGGTAGCGGGAGCGATGAGCAGTTCTTC. This gives the protein CSVVGSGSDEQFF.

This clonotype has at least ten counts. This chain links TRBV6-1 with TRBJ1-6, with D uncertain. Trimming took off 6 bases at V and 7 bases at J, with 13 bases between the two ends. The germline CDR1 and CDR2 sequences are MNHNS and SASEGT. The CDR3 runs to 14 residues. The CDR3 sequence is CASSTGGVNSPLHF. As DNA, the CDR3 is TGTGCCAGCAGCACCGGAGGAGTAAATTCACCCCTCCACTTT.

The chain links TRBV15 to TRBJ1-6; the D is unclear. The CDR3 totals 16 residues. V was shortened by 0 bases and J by 10 bases, with 16 bases between the two germline ends. Germline values: CDR1 LNHNV, CDR2 YYDKDF (reference sequence). CDR3 amino acids: CATSRDRAGPGSPLHF. The CDR3 DNA sequence: TGTGCCACCAGCAGAGATCGGGCAGGCCCCGGATCACCCCTCCACTTT.

This clonotype was recorded only once. Since a much larger clone is just one base distant, this may be a read error. The V call is TRBV2, the J call TRBJ2-5; D is unresolved. Germline V CDR1 and CDR2: SNHLY, FYNNEI. CDR3 length: 12 residues. V was trimmed by 6 bases and J by 5 bases, leaving 10 bases between them. Here the CDR3 reads CASSPRRETQYF. DNA for the CDR3: TGTGCCAGCAGCCCCCGGCGGGAGACCCAGTACTTC.